The 30 T cell receptor beta chains in this list originate from one sample, sequenced in a study of tumor and adjacent non-tumor tissue in lung cancer. This sample's RNA came from whole unsorted tissue. Distant lung tissue was collected more than 3 cm away from the tumor edge. The library came from three nested PCR rounds adapted from ARM-PCR protocols. TCRdb re-analysed the multiplex PCR reads in MiXCR, keeping a single row per CDR3 protein. Among approximately 100,000 distinct CDR3 sequences listed, less than 75% were seen once. Sequenced input: distant non-tumor lung tissue. Receptors originate from a man between 25 and 39 years old with non-small cell lung cancer.

J is TRBJ2-6 and V is TRBV5-6; no clear D. Germline V gene lookup returns CDR1 SGHDT and CDR2 YYEEEE. The CDR3 is 13 residues long. The CDR3 region has the DNA TGTACCGGAAGGTTCTCTGGGGCCAACGTCCTGACTTTC. Amino acid sequence: CTGRFSGANVLTF.

To note about this clonotype: One junction end disagrees with the germline gene, perhaps due to a read error. The chain couples TRBV20-1 to TRBJ2-5; 7 bases align to TRBD2. CDR1 is DFQATT and CDR2 is SNEGSKA in the germline V gene (reference sequence). CDR3 length equals 13 residues. CDR3 loop: CSARTGGGETQSF. The CDR3 DNA reads as TGCAGTGCAAGAACGGGGGGTGGAGAGACCCAGTCCTTC.

As concerns this clonotype: Given a much more abundant clone one base away, this may be a read error. The chain has TRBV11-3 and TRBJ2-3; D is uncertain. The CDR3 consists of 12 residues. Trimming removed 5 bases at V and 7 bases at J, with 10 bases between. Germline V gives CDR1 SGHNT, CDR2 YENEEA. As DNA, the CDR3 is TGTGCCAGCAGCCCCAGCCCAAATACGCAGTATTTT. It is translated as CASSPSPNTQYF. Variable domain in full (rest from reference TRBV11-3 and TRBJ2-3): EAGVVQSPRYKIIEKKQPVAFWCNPISGHNTLYWYLQNLGQGPELLIRYENEEAVDDSQLPKDRFSAERLKGVDSTLKIQPAELGDSAVYLCASSPSPNTQYFGPGTRLTVL.

A remark on this clonotype: One end of the junction does not line up with germline, which may come from a read error. The chain uses TRBV5-4 and TRBJ2-1; 11 nucleotides agree with TRBD2. This CDR3 region has 19 residues. CDR1 and CDR2 (germline): SGHNT, YYREEE (reference sequence). CDR3 sequence reads: CASRLGSLAGVPSYNEQFF. In DNA form, the CDR3 reads TGTGCCAGCAGATTGGGATCACTAGCGGGGGTCCCCTCCTACAATGAGCAGTTCTTC.

The chain has TRBV14 and TRBJ2-5, with 14 bases lining up with TRBD2. Germline CDR1 is SGHDN and CDR2 is FVKESK. Germline trimming cut 2 bases from V and 0 bases from J; bases unmatched to any gene: 2. There are 17 residues in the CDR3. For the CDR3, the DNA is TGTGCCAGCAGCCAAAGGACTAGCGGGAGGAACCAAGAGACCCAGTACTTC. This encodes CASSQRTSGRNQETQYF.

Turning to this clonotype: One end of the junction is discordant with germline, which a read error may explain. This chain joins TRBV5-6 and TRBJ2-1; D not resolved. CDR1 and CDR2 (germline): SGHDT, YYEEEE. The CDR3 is made up of 11 amino acids. CDR3 amino acids: CASIWVGEEFF. The CDR3 DNA reads as TGTGCCAGCATCTGGGTCGGTGAGGAGTTCTTC.

This chain joins TRBV7-9 and TRBJ2-7; the D gene is possibly TRBD1 (6 bases). The germline V and J ends were trimmed by 5 bases and 3 bases, with 11 bases remaining between them. The CDR3 length is 13 residues. Germline loops: CDR1 SEHNR, CDR2 FQNEAQ (reference sequence). The CDR3 sequence is CASSPPGVYEQYF. Written as DNA, the CDR3 is TGTGCCAGCAGCCCGCCAGGGGTCTACGAGCAGTACTTC.

This clonotype showed up many times. V gene TRBV10-3 combines with J gene TRBJ2-1; TRBD2 is a possible D gene (5 bases). Trimming left V 4 bases short and J 9 bases short, with 10 bases between. The CDR3 spans 12 residues. Germline assignment: CDR1 ENHRY and CDR2 SYGVKD. CDR3 protein: CAISGGRGEQFF. CDR3 coding DNA: TGTGCCATCAGTGGGGGTCGGGGTGAGCAGTTCTTC.

As regards this clonotype: This clone may be a read error of a much larger clone one base away. J is TRBJ1-2 and V is TRBV6-5; 9 nucleotides match TRBD1. This CDR3 comprises 15 residues. Trimming cost V 7 bases and J 9 bases; bases outside gene matches: 15. From germline, CDR1 is MNHEY and CDR2 SVGAGI. CDR3: CASTELGQGGYSYTF. For the CDR3, the DNA is TGTGCCAGCACCGAACTGGGACAGGGTGGATATAGCTACACCTTC.

About this clonotype: This may arise from a read error, as a much more abundant clone is one base away. The chain uses TRBV28 and TRBJ1-4, with D possibly TRBD1 on 6 matching bases. This CDR3 comprises 14 residues. Per germline, CDR1 MDHEN and CDR2 SYDVKM. The CDR3 is CASSLQGSNEKRFF. CDR3 bases: TGTGCCAGCAGTTTACAGGGGTCTAATGAAAAACGGTTTTTT.

In regard to this clonotype: The junction shows a germline mismatch at one end, possibly a read error. CDR3 coding DNA: TGCAGTGCCGTCGGGGAGGACAACAACGAGCAGTTCTTC. Translated, it gives CSAVGEDNNEQFF. The J gene is TRBJ2-1, the V gene TRBV20-1, with a possible D match to TRBD2 (6 bases). The CDR3 is made up of 13 amino acids. The germline gives CDR1 DFQATT, CDR2 SNEGSKA (reference sequence).

In this sample, this clonotype turned up many times. This sequence joins TRBV4-2 and TRBJ1-6; the match to TRBD1 covers 9 bases. The V gene's germline CDR1 is LGHNA and CDR2 YNFKEQ. Germline trimming cut 4 bases from V and 0 bases from J; bases unmatched to any gene: 4. The CDR3 covers 17 residues. The CDR3 protein is CASSPGQGSSYNSPLHF. As DNA, the CDR3 is TGTGCCAGCAGCCCTGGACAGGGGAGCTCCTATAATTCACCCCTCCACTTT.

A remark on this clonotype: A read error may explain this, as a much larger clone is one base away. The chain combines TRBV4-2 with TRBJ2-7; tentatively, D is TRBD2 (5 bases). Trimming left V 0 bases short and J 3 bases short, with 12 bases between. CDR1 LGHNA and CDR2 YNFKEQ come from the germline V gene. The CDR3 length is 15 residues. The CDR3 here is CASSQERAVNYEQYF. The CDR3 DNA reads as TGTGCCAGCAGCCAAGAAAGAGCGGTAAACTACGAGCAGTACTTC.

On this clonotype: At one boundary the junction diverges from the germline segment, which might be a read error. The V gene is TRBV11-1, the J gene TRBJ2-7, with 9 bases aligning to TRBD1. The CDR3 is 14 amino acids. The germline CDR1 and CDR2 sequences are SGHAT and FQDESV (reference sequence). The CDR3 sequence: CASSLTGGSYEPYF. CDR3 sequence (DNA): TGTGCCAGCAGCCTTACAGGGGGCAGCTACGAGCCGTACTTC.

This clonotype was seen many times. The chain combines TRBV29-1 with TRBJ1-1; D not certain. Trimming removed 7 bases from V and 1 base from J, with 16 bases in between. This CDR3 contains 14 residues. Germline values: CDR1 SQVTM, CDR2 ANQGSEA. The CDR3 bases are TGCAGCGCCCGGGCCCCCTCTTGGAACACTGAAGCTTTCTTT. It encodes CSARAPSWNTEAFF.

A note on this clonotype: Its ends do not fully match the called genes, so a read error is possible. The chain has TRBV20-1 and TRBJ2-1, with 7 nucleotides matching TRBD2. This CDR3 is built from 15 residues. Germline values: CDR1 DFQATT, CDR2 SNEGSKA (reference sequence). CDR3 nucleotides: TGCAGTGCTAGGATAGCGGGTCGATCCTACAATGAGCAGTCCTTC. It encodes CSARIAGRSYNEQSF.

Notes on this clonotype: One end of the junction does not line up with germline, which may come from a read error. The genes are TRBV4-3 and TRBJ2-3, with D possibly being TRBD1 (5 bases). The germline V gene has CDR1 LGHNA and CDR2 YSLEER. This CDR3 has 14 amino acids. The CDR3 region has the DNA TGCGCCATCAGCCAAGATCAGGGCACAGGTACGCAGTATTTT. This translates into CAISQDQGTGTQYF.

V gene TRBV6-6 combines with J gene TRBJ2-7; D is possibly TRBD1 (5 bases). Per the germline V gene, CDR1 is MNHNY and CDR2 is SVGAGI (reference sequence). CDR3 length: 15 residues. Trimming stripped 0 bases from V and 2 bases from J, with 11 bases between. CDR3: CASSYSWQDTYEQYF. Here the CDR3 DNA reads TGTGCCAGCAGTTACTCTTGGCAGGACACCTACGAGCAGTACTTC.

For this clonotype: It may be a read error: a sequence one base away is much more abundant. The chain combines TRBV11-2 with TRBJ2-3, with D perhaps TRBD2 (6 bases). V dropped 6 bases and J dropped 2 bases, with 21 bases sitting between them. The germline CDR1 and CDR2 sequences are SGHAT and FQNNGV. The CDR3 extends over 17 amino acids. The CDR3 protein is CASSFPRLVGSTDTQYF. The CDR3 DNA follows: TGTGCCAGCAGTTTTCCCCGACTAGTTGGGTCCACAGATACGCAGTATTTT.

This clonotype was counted many times. The chain combines TRBV20-1 with TRBJ1-6; 7 bases line up with TRBD1. Germline CDR1 reads DFQATT; CDR2 reads SNEGSKA (reference sequence). The CDR3 runs 15 residues. V dropped 5 bases and J dropped 4; count of bases not matched to a gene: 8. The CDR3 DNA follows: TGCAGTGCTTCAATACCGGGACAGTATAATTCACCCCTCCACTTT. It is translated as CSASIPGQYNSPLHF.

This clonotype was observed many times. The V and J genes are TRBV11-2 and TRBJ2-7; no firm D call. The V gene lost 0 bases and the J gene lost 0 bases, with 6 bases spanning the gap. This CDR3 has 14 amino acids. The V gene's germline CDR1 is SGHAT and CDR2 FQNNGV. CDR3 in DNA: TGTGCCAGCAGCTTAGAGGTGTCCTCCTACGAGCAGTACTTC. This encodes CASSLEVSSYEQYF.

For this clonotype: Because the CDR3 is missing its conserved closing phenylalanine or tryptophan, this is likely a read error. It is unclear where the CDR3 begins or ends on the DNA, so no DNA is shown, and the CDR3 is as TCRdb lists it. This rearrangement joins TRBV4-3 to TRBJ2-3; the tabulated D call, TRBD1, remains unverified against the DNA. The germline V gene encodes CDR1 LGHNA and CDR2 YSLEER. The CDR3 has 17 amino acids, counting both end residues. This CDR3 reads CASSQDIGVGGTDTEYL.

This clonotype was seen a handful of times. The genes are TRBV5-4 and TRBJ2-7; the match to TRBD1 covers 7 bases. J was trimmed by 2 bases and V by 4 bases; bases with no gene match: 6. Germline loops: CDR1 SGHNT, CDR2 YYREEE (reference sequence). There are 14 residues in the CDR3. CDR3 loop: CASSLDRDAYEQYF. The CDR3 DNA sequence: TGTGCCAGCAGCCTAGACAGGGACGCCTACGAGCAGTACTTC.

This clonotype has at least ten counts. The chain employs TRBV5-1 and TRBJ1-4; D possibly corresponds to TRBD1 (6 bases). The CDR3 totals 14 residues. The V end lost 7 bases, the J end lost 8 bases, and 18 bases lay between the germline ends. Germline CDR1 and CDR2: SGHRS and YFSETQ. In nucleotides, the CDR3 is TGCGCCAGCTCCAAAGGAGGGGGGGACGAAAAACTGTTTTTT. This translates into CASSKGGGDEKLFF.

At least ten counts were recorded for this clonotype. The rearrangement uses TRBV29-1 and TRBJ2-1, with 10 bases lining up with TRBD1. Losses at the gene ends were 4 bases for V and 3 bases for J; bases not matched to a gene: 0. CDR1 is SQVTM and CDR2 is ANQGSEA in the germline V gene. This CDR3 has 13 amino acids. CDR3 bases: TGCAGCGTTGGGACAGGGGGCTACAATGAGCAGTTCTTC. Protein sequence: CSVGTGGYNEQFF.

Notes on this clonotype: The junction and the germline gene differ at one end; a read error may be behind it. CDR3 in amino acids: CANSFNTGNTEAFF. For the CDR3, the DNA is TGTGCCAACAGCTTCAATACAGGGAACACTGAAGCTTTCTTT. The chain has TRBV11-2 and TRBJ1-1; possible D gene TRBD1, 5 bases. The germline V gene encodes CDR1 SGHAT and CDR2 FQNNGV. The CDR3 totals 14 residues. The whole variable domain, filled in from reference TRBV11-2 and TRBJ1-1, reads EAGVAQSPRYKIIEKRQSVAFWCNPISGHATLYWYQQILGQGPKLLIQFQNNGVVDDSQLPKDRFSAERLKGVDSTLKIQPAKLEDSAVYLCANSFNTGNTEAFFGQGTRLTVV.

On this clonotype itself: The junction shows a germline mismatch at one end, possibly a read error. The rearrangement uses TRBV11-2 and TRBJ2-7, with 7 nucleotides matching TRBD2. The CDR3 loop spans 13 amino acids. Germline lookup yields CDR1 SGHAT and CDR2 FQNNGV. The CDR3 reads CASRPAGTYVQYF. DNA of the CDR3: TGTGCAAGCAGGCCAGCGGGGACCTACGTGCAGTACTTC.

Comment on this clonotype: A read error may be the cause here, since a much bigger clone is one base away. The chain has TRBV10-3 and TRBJ2-3, with D perhaps matching TRBD1 or TRBD2 (6 bases each). Germline V gene data show CDR1 as ENHRY and CDR2 as SYGVKD. The CDR3 is 14 residues long. Deletions cut 3 bases from V and 1 base from J, with 8 bases between. CDR3 sequence reads: CAISDRGGTDTQYF. CDR3 sequence (DNA): TGTGCCATCAGTGATAGGGGGGGCACAGATACGCAGTATTTT.

Details on this clonotype: The junction and the germline gene differ at one end; a read error may be behind it. The chain has TRBV6-2 or TRBV6-3 and TRBJ2-7; TRBD2 matches at 8 bases. Per the germline V gene, CDR1 is MNHEY and CDR2 is SVGEGT. The CDR3 is made up of 14 amino acids. This CDR3 is CASTLSGGSHEQCF. The CDR3 coding sequence is TGTGCCAGCACCCTCAGCGGGGGTAGTCACGAGCAGTGCTTC.

As concerns this clonotype: At one of its ends the junction is not consistent with the germline gene, which may arise from a read error. V gene TRBV6-2 or TRBV6-3 combines with J gene TRBJ1-1; D gene unclear. Germline V gives CDR1 MNHEY, CDR2 SVGEGT. The CDR3 length is 12 residues. The CDR3, as DNA: TGTACCAGCAGCTACTCAGGCACTGAAGCTTTCTTT. Protein: CTSSYSGTEAFF.